A selection of T cell receptor beta chains follows, all from one sample in a study of blood T cell repertoires in COVID-19. The method was immunoSEQ multiplex PCR; TCRdb's version includes in-frame clones alone and lacks a portion of them. The top ten hold roughly a tenth of the sample, which has roughly 180,000 clones, under 90% seen once. The specimen was peripheral blood. The receptor source for this set is an elderly woman with active or convalescent COVID-19. CDR3s include the opening cysteine and the closing phenylalanine or tryptophan. D genes are given only for firm matches. Clone size is stated in some rows and not others, as once, few, many or a class when expanded.

.	TRBJ1-1	many	TRBV6-4	CASTWRGTEAFF	TGTGCCAGCACCTGGCGAGGCACTGAAGCTTTCTTT
TRBD1	TRBJ1-5	.	TRBV7-2	CASSLGQLNQPQHF	TGTGCCAGCAGCCTGGGACAGCTTAATCAGCCCCAGCATTTT
.	TRBJ1-2	.	TRBV28	CASSLGGGGSNYGYTF	TGTGCCAGCAGTTTAGGCGGGGGGGGGTCTAACTATGGCTACACCTTC
TRBD2	TRBJ2-7	.	TRBV3-1/TRBV3-2	CASSLPIGSSGRSYEQYF	TGTGCCAGCAGCCTCCCCATAGGATCTAGCGGGCGCTCCTACGAGCAGTACTTC
.	TRBJ1-6	.	TRBV6-5	CASSYSELRALHF	TGTGCCAGCAGTTACTCAGAGCTTCGGGCCCTCCACTTT
TRBD1	TRBJ1-3	once	TRBV9	CASSVGQGASGNTIYF	TGTGCCAGCAGCGTCGGACAGGGGGCGTCGGGAAACACCATATATTTT
.	TRBJ1-2	.	TRBV28	CASSPRGATYGYTF	TGTGCCAGCAGTCCCCGGGGAGCGACCTATGGCTACACCTTC
TRBD1	TRBJ1-2	.	TRBV10-3	CAISSGTGGLYGYTF	TGTGCCATCAGTTCCGGGACAGGGGGCCTCTATGGCTACACCTTC
.	TRBJ2-1	.	TRBV7-2	CASSPQAGLTDNEQFF	TGTGCCAGCAGCCCCCAAGCTGGACTAACGGATAATGAGCAGTTCTTC
.	TRBJ1-6	.	TRBV5-6	CASSLLRDSPLHF	TGTGCCAGCAGCCTTCTCCGGGATTCACCCCTCCACTTT
.	TRBJ2-7	.	TRBV5-1	CASRGQGTPRHEQYF	TGCGCCAGCAGGGGTCAGGGCACACCTAGGCACGAGCAGTACTTC
TRBD1	TRBJ1-2	.	TRBV7-2	CASSFTGGAAGYTF	TGTGCCAGCAGCTTCACAGGGGGGGCCGCCGGCTACACCTTC
TRBD1	TRBJ1-2	.	TRBV28	CASRESRGRIYGYTF	TGTGCCAGCAGGGAGAGCAGGGGGCGCATCTATGGCTACACCTTC
.	TRBJ2-5	.	TRBV1	CTSSQGLAEIQETQYF	TGCACCAGCAGCCAAGGACTAGCGGAGATCCAAGAGACCCAGTACTTC
.	TRBJ1-5	.	TRBV2	CASRRGPSKNQPQHF	TGTGCCAGCAGGCGGGGGCCCTCGAAAAATCAGCCCCAGCATTTT
.	TRBJ2-7	.	TRBV29-1	CSASPGADHSRQYF	TGCAGCGCCAGCCCAGGGGCGGACCACTCACGGCAGTACTTC
.	TRBJ2-5	.	TRBV7-9	CASRPSPGQETQYF	TGTGCCAGCAGGCCCTCCCCGGGGCAAGAGACCCAGTACTTC
TRBD2	TRBJ2-1	once	TRBV29-1	CSVPQWGGLGSYNEQFF	TGCAGCGTACCCCAGTGGGGGGGACTTGGCTCCTACAATGAGCAGTTCTTC
TRBD2	TRBJ2-1	.	TRBV28	CASSPSLGLADLGEQFF	TGTGCCAGCAGCCCTTCATTAGGACTAGCGGACCTAGGTGAGCAGTTCTTC
.	TRBJ1-5	.	TRBV7-2	CASSLVSDQPQHF	TGTGCCAGCAGCTTAGTGAGTGATCAGCCCCAGCATTTT
TRBD1	TRBJ2-3	.	TRBV5-1	CASSGTGGTDTQYF	TGCGCCAGCAGCGGGACAGGGGGCACAGATACGCAGTATTTT
.	TRBJ1-1	.	TRBV6-5	CASSYPGAERAFF	TGTGCCAGCAGTTACCCAGGGGCAGAACGGGCTTTCTTT
.	TRBJ1-1	once	TRBV7-9	CASSLLAARAEAFF	TGTGCCAGCAGCTTACTGGCAGCTAGAGCTGAAGCTTTCTTT
.	TRBJ2-2	once	TRBV7-9	CASSLAGPTNTGELFF	TGTGCCAGCAGCTTAGCGGGGCCAACCAACACCGGGGAGCTGTTTTTT
.	TRBJ2-3	.	TRBV28	CASSFPGGNQYTQYF	TGTGCCAGCAGTTTCCCCGGGGGAAACCAATATACGCAGTATTTT
.	TRBJ2-3	.	TRBV28	CASSLLGGGTDTQYF	TGTGCCAGCAGTTTACTGGGAGGAGGTACAGATACGCAGTATTTT